This TCR beta chain was sequenced during a study of blood T cell repertoires in COVID-19. CDR1 is MNHNS and CDR2 is SASEGT in the germline V gene. Between the trimmed V and J ends, which lost 3 bases and 0 bases, there was a span of 11 bases. The CDR3 loop spans 15 amino acids. Sequenced by immunoSEQ multiplex PCR; TCRdb stores in-frame clones only, minus some. The repertoire includes approximately 100,000 clones, more than 75% of them detected once, and roughly 11% sits in the top ten. This clone was picked up one time. Input material: peripheral blood. The origin of this receptor is a woman between 25 and 40 years old with acute or convalescent COVID-19. The V and J genes are TRBV6-1 and TRBJ1-1, with D possibly matching TRBD1 (6 bases). CDR3 bases: TGTGCCAGCAGTGATTCGGGACACCTGAACACTGAAGCTTTCTTT. It is translated as CASSDSGHLNTEAFF.